Each of the 21 T cell receptor beta chains below was sequenced from the same sample in a study of blood T cell repertoires in COVID-19. Assay used: immunoSEQ multiplex PCR; TCRdb lists only in-frame clones, some missing. The sample yields some 320,000 clones, roughly 90% seen once. The sample comprised PBMCs or T cells enriched from blood (not recorded which). Receptors originate from a man aged 60-69 years who had recovered from COVID-19.

V and J are TRBV29-1 and TRBJ2-7; tentative D call: TRBD2 (5 bases). With 3 bases removed from V and 7 bases from J, the gap between germline ends came to 16 bases. Germline V gene lookup returns CDR1 SQVTM and CDR2 ANQGSEA. CDR3 length equals 13 residues. The CDR3 nucleotides are TGCAGCGTTGATTCTGTAAATTCGGGGGAGCAGTACTTC. Amino acid sequence: CSVDSVNSGEQYF.

The chain recombines TRBV9 with TRBJ2-7; 8 bases line up with TRBD2. The germline V gene encodes CDR1 SGDLS and CDR2 YYNGEE. This CDR3 has 16 amino acids. The V gene end was trimmed by 3 bases and the J gene end by 6 bases; junction bases not matched to a gene: 14. CDR3 protein: CASSAAVSGGQIEQYF. The DNA of the CDR3 is TGTGCCAGCAGCGCCGCGGTTTCGGGAGGGCAAATCGAGCAGTACTTC. Complete variable domain (other parts from reference TRBV9 and TRBJ2-7): DSGVTQTPKHLITATGQRVTLRCSPRSGDLSVYWYQQSLDQGLQFLIQYYNGEERAKGNILERFSAQQFPDLHSELNLSSLELGDSALYFCASSAAVSGGQIEQYFGPGTRLTVT.

This clone appeared once. The J gene is TRBJ2-1, the V gene TRBV6-5, with D possibly matching TRBD2 (6 bases). V was cut by 8 bases and J by 4 bases, with 18 bases left in between. The germline V gene has CDR1 MNHEY and CDR2 SVGAGI. The CDR3 contains 15 residues. CDR3 bases: TGTGCCAGCCAGGAGGGTGCGGGAACTTACAATGAGCAGTTCTTC. This sequence encodes CASQEGAGTYNEQFF.

The J gene is TRBJ2-3, the V gene TRBV7-8; 7 nucleotides match TRBD2. This CDR3 is 15 amino acids long. Germline CDR1 reads SGHVS; CDR2 reads FQNEAQ. The V segment lost 6 bases and the J segment 0 bases; nucleotides outside the gene matches: 6. The CDR3 nucleotides are TGTGCCAGCAGGGGCTCGGGAGGTAGCACAGATACGCAGTATTTT. Protein product: CASRGSGGSTDTQYF.

The chain is built from TRBV18 and TRBJ1-1; 11 bases map to TRBD1. The length of the CDR3 is 15 residues. Germline-derived CDR1 and CDR2 are KGHSH and LQKENI. V lost 1 base to trimming and J lost 11 bases; unmatched junction nucleotides: 9. CDR3 nucleotide sequence: TGTGCCAGCTCACCACGAGGGAGGACAGGGGGCTTCGCTTTCTTT. Amino acid sequence: CASSPRGRTGGFAFF.

Only one count was recorded for this clone. V usage is TRBV7-9 and J usage is TRBJ2-3; 7 nucleotides agree with TRBD2. V shed 4 bases and J 5 bases; nucleotides not matched to a gene: 9. The length of the CDR3 is 15 residues. Germline CDR1 reads SEHNR; CDR2 reads FQNEAQ (reference sequence). The CDR3 bases are TGTGCCAGCAGCTCCCCCCTGGGGGAGGGAGATACGCAGTATTTT. This gives the protein CASSSPLGEGDTQYF.

The J gene is TRBJ1-1, the V gene TRBV19; TRBD1 matches 9 bases. The CDR3 spans 14 residues. From germline, CDR1 is LNHDA and CDR2 SQIVND (reference sequence). Trimming at V came to 6 bases and at J to 1 base, leaving 3 bases not matched to a gene. CDR3 residues: CASREDRGNTEAFF. CDR3 DNA: TGTGCCAGTAGAGAGGACAGGGGGAACACTGAAGCTTTCTTT.

This sequence joins TRBV28 and TRBJ2-7, with 7 bases matching TRBD1. The CDR3 is 12 amino acids. The V segment lost 9 bases and the J segment 4 bases; nucleotides outside the gene matches: 6. In germline, CDR1 is MDHEN, CDR2 SYDVKM. Written as DNA, the CDR3 is TGTGCCAGTCAGGACAGGCCTTACGAGCAGTACTTC. It yields the protein CASQDRPYEQYF.

V and J are TRBV2 and TRBJ2-3; D uncertain. The V and J ends lost 4 bases and 1 base respectively, with 6 bases between them. This CDR3 contains 13 residues. Germline CDR1 and CDR2: SNHLY and FYNNEI. CDR3 residues: CASSVEGTDTQYF. The CDR3 nucleotides are TGTGCCAGCAGTGTAGAGGGCACAGATACGCAGTATTTT.

V is TRBV28 and J is TRBJ1-5; possible D gene TRBD1, 6 bases. The length of the CDR3 is 15 residues. CDR1 is MDHEN, CDR2 SYDVKM, per germline. V dropped 3 bases and J dropped 2 bases, with 11 bases sitting between them. CDR3 nucleotide sequence: TGTGCCAGCAGTTTGTCCCGACAGGGCAATCAGCCCCAGCATTTT. This encodes CASSLSRQGNQPQHF.

The genes are TRBV5-5 and TRBJ1-2, with D unresolved. CDR3 length: 13 residues. The V gene lost 0 bases and the J gene lost 0 bases, with 3 bases spanning the gap. Looked up from germline, CDR1 is SGHKS and CDR2 is YYEKEE (reference sequence). CDR3 amino acids: CASSLAANYGYTF. The CDR3 region has the DNA TGTGCCAGCAGCTTGGCAGCTAACTATGGCTACACCTTC.

V and J are TRBV5-1 and TRBJ2-1; 7 nucleotides align to TRBD1. V shed 6 bases, J shed 4 bases, and the junction held 7 bases outside the gene matches. The CDR3 totals 14 residues. Germline V gene sequence: CDR1 SGHRS, CDR2 YFSETQ. This chain's CDR3 is CASIESRGYNEQFF. CDR3 sequence (DNA): TGCGCCAGCATTGAATCCAGGGGGTACAATGAGCAGTTCTTC. Based on the CDR3 plus reference TRBV5-1 and TRBJ2-1, the full variable domain is KAGVTQTPRYLIKTRGQQVTLSCSPISGHRSVSWYQQTPGQGLQFLFEYFSETQRNKGNFPGRFSGRQFSNSRSEMNVSTLELGDSALYLCASIESRGYNEQFFGPGTRLTVL.

The gene calls are TRBV7-3 and TRBJ2-3; 9 positions agree with TRBD1. From germline, CDR1 is SGHTA and CDR2 FQGTGA. The CDR3 is made up of 16 amino acids. J was trimmed by 4 bases and V by 8 bases; bases with no gene match: 13. CDR3 nucleotides: TGTGCCAGCTCGACAGGTCGGGACAGGGTTTCAGATACGCAGTATTTT. Residues: CASSTGRDRVSDTQYF.

The CDR3 DNA reads as TGTGCCAGGGGAACGGGGGTCTCTGGAAACACCATATATTTT. It is translated as CARGTGVSGNTIYF. This chain joins TRBV7-9 and TRBJ1-3; maybe TRBD1 (5 bases). This CDR3 has 14 amino acids. Per germline, CDR1 SEHNR and CDR2 FQNEAQ (reference sequence). V was trimmed by 9 bases and J by 0 bases, leaving 12 bases between them.

The chain uses TRBV7-2 and TRBJ2-1, with D possibly TRBD2 on 5 matching bases. Germline V CDR1 and CDR2: SGHTA, FQGNSA. The CDR3 runs 15 residues. Trimming stripped 8 bases from V and 1 base from J, with 15 bases between. The CDR3 reads CASYLPRGSYNEQFF. For the CDR3, the DNA is TGTGCCAGCTATCTGCCGAGAGGGTCCTACAATGAGCAGTTCTTC.

The chain links TRBV4-3 to TRBJ2-3; D is unclear. The V end was cut by 0 bases, the J end by 1 base, with 5 bases between. The CDR3 loop spans 14 amino acids. Germline V CDR1 and CDR2: LGHNA, YSLEER. CDR3 coding DNA: TGCGCCAGCAGCCAAGAGGCTGGCACAGATACGCAGTATTTT. Its protein is CASSQEAGTDTQYF.

This clone was detected a few times. The chain is built from TRBV12-3 or TRBV12-4 and TRBJ1-2; D is perhaps TRBD1 (5 bases). This CDR3 comprises 13 residues. V lost 3 bases, J lost 4 bases, and 9 bases lay in between. The CDR3 spells CASSFQGPYGYTF. As DNA, the CDR3 is TGTGCCAGCAGTTTTCAGGGCCCCTATGGCTACACCTTC.

The chain is built from TRBV28 and TRBJ2-1; D is perhaps TRBD2 (7 bases). V lost 6 bases and J lost 4, with 10 bases in between. CDR1 and CDR2 (germline): MDHEN, SYDVKM. The CDR3 spans 13 residues. This CDR3 reads CASRGGAYNEQFF. In DNA form, the CDR3 reads TGTGCCAGCAGAGGGGGGGCTTACAATGAGCAGTTCTTC.

The genes are TRBV29-1 and TRBJ2-7; a possible D gene is TRBD1 (6 bases). This CDR3 has 13 residues. V lost 1 base and J 7 bases, leaving 14 bases between the germline ends. Germline CDR1 is SQVTM and CDR2 is ANQGSEA. The CDR3, as DNA: TGCAGCGTTGAAGTGGGGACACCGCAAGAGCAGTACTTC. This gives the protein CSVEVGTPQEQYF.

The rearrangement uses TRBV2 and TRBJ2-1; D unresolved. Germline V gives CDR1 SNHLY, CDR2 FYNNEI. The CDR3 covers 12 residues. V was shortened by 5 bases and J by 6 bases, with 8 bases between the two germline ends. The CDR3 bases are TGTGCCAGCAGTCCAGGCCCCAATGAGCAGTTCTTC. Its translation is CASSPGPNEQFF. Using reference TRBV2 and TRBJ2-1 for the parts outside the CDR3, the full variable domain is EPEVTQTPSHQVTQMGQEVILRCVPISNHLYFYWYRQILGQKVEFLVSFYNNEISEKSEIFDDQFSVERPDGSNFTLKIRSTKLEDSAMYFCASSPGPNEQFFGPGTRLTVL.

This clone was seen only a few times. The chain couples TRBV5-1 to TRBJ2-5; D may be TRBD2 (7 bases). CDR1 is SGHRS, CDR2 YFSETQ, per germline. V was pared by 0 bases and J by 1 base, with 19 bases between. The CDR3 is 18 amino acids. CDR3: CASSLAGAGAVPQETQYF. For the CDR3, the DNA is TGCGCCAGCAGCTTGGCAGGGGCGGGGGCGGTCCCCCAAGAGACCCAGTACTTC.